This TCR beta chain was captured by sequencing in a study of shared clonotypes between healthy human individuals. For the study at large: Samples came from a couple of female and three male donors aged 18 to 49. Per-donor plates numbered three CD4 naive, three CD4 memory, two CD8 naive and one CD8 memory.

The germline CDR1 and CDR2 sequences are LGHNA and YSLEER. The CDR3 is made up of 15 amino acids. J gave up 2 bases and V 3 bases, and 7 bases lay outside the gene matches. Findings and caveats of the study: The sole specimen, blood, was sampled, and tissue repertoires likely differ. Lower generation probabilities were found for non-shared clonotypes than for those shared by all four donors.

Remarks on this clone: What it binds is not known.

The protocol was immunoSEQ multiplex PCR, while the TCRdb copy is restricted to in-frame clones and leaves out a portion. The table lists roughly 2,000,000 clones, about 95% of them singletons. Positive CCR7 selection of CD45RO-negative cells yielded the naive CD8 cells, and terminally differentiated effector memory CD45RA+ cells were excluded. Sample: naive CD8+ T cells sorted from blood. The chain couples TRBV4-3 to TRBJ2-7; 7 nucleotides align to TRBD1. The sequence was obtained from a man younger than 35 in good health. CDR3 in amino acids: CASSQETGKTYEQYF. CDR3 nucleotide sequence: TGCGCCAGCAGCCAGGAGACAGGGAAAACCTACGAGCAGTACTTC.